The source of this T cell receptor beta chain is a study of cytomegalovirus exposure and HLA in healthy donors. The PCR was carried out with 60 Vbeta primers and 13 Jbeta primers. Repertoires were generated with immunoSEQ multiplex PCR, while TCRdb's copy carries only in-frame clones and drops some. The table shows about 140,000 clones, with roughly 70% occurring only once. V dropped 3 bases and J dropped 3 bases, with 11 bases sitting between them. This CDR3 has 15 residues. Germline-derived CDR1 and CDR2 are SGHVS and FNYEAQ. Material: PBMCs. The sequence derives from a man aged 25 to 40 in good health and CMV-seropositive. This rearrangement joins TRBV7-6 to TRBJ2-2; a possible D gene is TRBD1 (5 bases). CDR3 sequence reads: CASSFAQGDTGELFF. CDR3 nucleotide sequence: TGTGCCAGCAGCTTCGCCCAGGGTGACACCGGGGAGCTGTTTTTT.